This TCR beta chain originates from a study of blood T cell repertoires in COVID-19. Looking at the study overall: The United States, Italy and Spain supplied acute and convalescent COVID-19 samples. Nucleic acid was either cDNA or gDNA, and it came from T cells, B-cell-depleted T cells, or PBMCs.

Authors' methods: Quantification of nucleated cells was approximated via reference gene primer amplification. Using immunoSEQ multiplex PCR, the repertoire was profiled, and TCRdb retains in-frame clones only, with some absent. V, J and clone size are taken as reported in that table, and D and trimming were inferred from the DNA itself. The table lists tens of thousands of clones, roughly 85% of them singletons. Germline V lookup: CDR1 SGHRS, CDR2 YFSETQ. V lost 3 bases, J lost 4 bases, and 9 bases stayed unmatched. The CDR3 totals 18 residues. The chain recombines TRBV5-1 with TRBJ2-3; 15 positions match TRBD2. The sequenced sample consisted of peripheral blood. This receptor was taken from a man in his 70s in a cohort sampled during active COVID-19. CDR3 sequence (DNA): TGCGCCAGCAGCTCGGGGACTAGCGGGAGGTTGGGGGCAGATACGCAGTATTTT. It is translated as CASSSGTSGRLGADTQYF. Together with reference TRBV5-1 and TRBJ2-3, the CDR3 gives the full variable domain: KAGVTQTPRYLIKTRGQQVTLSCSPISGHRSVSWYQQTPGQGLQFLFEYFSETQRNKGNFPGRFSGRQFSNSRSEMNVSTLELGDSALYLCASSSGTSGRLGADTQYFGPGTRLTVL.